These 17 T cell receptor beta chains share one sample of origin, sequenced in a study of cytomegalovirus exposure and HLA in healthy donors. 60 Vbeta and 13 Jbeta primers were used in PCR. Only in-frame clones appear in the TCRdb table, and some are missing; sequencing was by immunoSEQ multiplex PCR. The table shows about 120,000 clones, with 80% occurring only once. What was sequenced was PBMCs. These receptors were obtained from a female donor in good health and CMV-seropositive.

The CDR3 here is CASSYSGRNQPQHF. CDR3 nucleotides: TGTGCCAGCAGTTACTCGGGCAGGAATCAGCCCCAGCATTTT. The gene calls are TRBV6-5 and TRBJ1-5; D call uncertain. Germline V CDR1 and CDR2: MNHEY, SVGAGI. V was pared by 0 bases and J by 4 bases, with 7 bases between. CDR3 length equals 14 residues.

This sequence joins TRBV6-6 and TRBJ1-4, with 8 bases that match TRBD1. The CDR3 sequence is 15 residues long. Looked up from germline, CDR1 is MNHNY and CDR2 is SVGAGI (reference sequence). With V trimmed by 6 bases and J by 8 bases, 11 bases remained unmatched. CDR3 bases: TGTGCCAGCAGCGATCCCCAGGGGGCGGTCGAAAAACTGTTTTTT. Translating gives CASSDPQGAVEKLFF.

This chain uses TRBV5-1 with TRBJ2-1, with 7 nucleotides matching TRBD1. The germline V gene encodes CDR1 SGHRS and CDR2 YFSETQ. The CDR3 has 15 amino acids. With V trimmed by 0 bases and J by 9 bases, 9 bases remained unmatched. The DNA of the CDR3 is TGCGCCAGCAGCTTGGACAGGGGAGATCTTGGTGAGCAGTTCTTC. Protein product: CASSLDRGDLGEQFF.

The chain links TRBV27 to TRBJ2-7, with D possibly being TRBD1 (6 bases). Trimming shortened V by 1 base and J by 6 bases, and 7 bases separated the two germline ends. CDR3 length: 12 residues. The V gene's germline CDR1 is MNHEY and CDR2 SMNVEV (reference sequence). The CDR3 region is CASSLWGREQYF. CDR3 in DNA: TGTGCCAGCAGTTTATGGGGGCGCGAGCAGTACTTC.

The chain combines TRBV7-3 with TRBJ2-1; D unresolved. The V and J ends lost 2 bases and 6 bases respectively, with 8 bases between them. Germline loops: CDR1 SGHTA, CDR2 FQGTGA. This CDR3 contains 13 residues. CDR3 residues: CASSLEPGNEQFF. In nucleotides, the CDR3 is TGTGCCAGCAGCTTAGAGCCGGGCAATGAGCAGTTCTTC.

This clone was seen more than once but under ten times. The V gene is TRBV5-6, the J gene TRBJ1-1; D is perhaps TRBD1 (5 bases). The CDR3 is 14 amino acids. The V and J ends lost 10 bases and 4 bases respectively, with 20 bases between them. In germline, CDR1 is SGHDT, CDR2 YYEEEE. The CDR3 DNA reads TGTGCCGGATTTAGACGGGGGTACCCCACTGAAGCTTTCTTT. Translating gives CAGFRRGYPTEAFF.

CDR3 in DNA: TGTGCCAGCAGCTCCCCTAGCGTCACCGGGGAGCTGTTTTTT. It translates to CASSSPSVTGELFF. This chain links TRBV7-3 with TRBJ2-2; a weak D match, TRBD2 (6 bases). The germline V gene has CDR1 SGHTA and CDR2 FQGTGA. V was pared by 4 bases and J by 4 bases, with 10 bases between. The CDR3 is 14 residues long. Combining the CDR3 with reference TRBV7-3 and TRBJ2-2 gives the whole variable domain GAGVSQTPSNKVTEKGKYVELRCDPISGHTALYWYRQSLGQGPEFLIYFQGTGAADDSGLPNDRFFAVRPEGSVSTLKIQRTERGDSAVYLCASSSPSVTGELFFGEGSRLTVL.

V usage is TRBV6-6 and J usage is TRBJ1-1; the D is unclear. CDR1 is MNHNY and CDR2 is SVGAGI in the germline V gene (reference sequence). V lost 4 bases and J 1 base, leaving 7 bases between the germline ends. This CDR3 region has 13 residues. In DNA form, the CDR3 reads TGTGCCAGCAGTTTTACAGAGAACACTGAAGCTTTCTTT. It specifies CASSFTENTEAFF.

The gene calls are TRBV23-1 and TRBJ1-4; 7 positions match TRBD1. TRBV23-1 belongs to the ORF category, with a function that is uncertain. This CDR3 is 17 amino acids long. V was clipped by 2 bases and J by 13 bases; unmatched bases: 19. The CDR3 nucleotides are TGCGCCAGCAGTCAAGGGCAGGGGGGAGTAGTGAATGATGGACTGTTTTTT. This sequence encodes CASSQGQGGVVNDGLFF.

This chain uses TRBV2 with TRBJ2-3, with 7 positions matching TRBD1. V lost 8 bases, J lost 1 base, and 9 bases stayed unmatched. Germline CDR1 is SNHLY and CDR2 is FYNNEI. The CDR3 extends over 15 amino acids. DNA for the CDR3: TGTGCCAGCGGCTACAGGGGAACGGGCACAGATACGCAGTATTTT. Translation gives CASGYRGTGTDTQYF.

The J gene is TRBJ1-5, the V gene TRBV11-2; D perhaps matches TRBD1 (5 bases). Per germline, CDR1 SGHAT and CDR2 FQNNGV. This CDR3 is 13 amino acids long. V was cut by 5 bases and J by 9 bases, with 14 bases left in between. CDR3 loop: CASSQGESGPQHF. DNA for the CDR3: TGTGCCAGCAGCCAGGGTGAGAGTGGGCCCCAGCATTTT. Complete variable domain (other parts from reference TRBV11-2 and TRBJ1-5): EAGVAQSPRYKIIEKRQSVAFWCNPISGHATLYWYQQILGQGPKLLIQFQNNGVVDDSQLPKDRFSAERLKGVDSTLKIQPAKLEDSAVYLCASSQGESGPQHFGDGTRLSIL.

V is TRBV7-8 and J is TRBJ2-5; tentative D call: TRBD2 (6 bases). CDR3 length: 14 amino acids. Germline V gives CDR1 SGHVS, CDR2 FQNEAQ. The V end was cut by 5 bases, the J end by 5 bases, with 15 bases between. For the CDR3, the DNA is TGTGCCAGCAGCCCACGTTGGGAGGTTGAGACCCAGTACTTC. It is translated as CASSPRWEVETQYF.

The chain combines TRBV10-3 with TRBJ1-3, with 10 positions matching TRBD1. V shed 8 bases and J 3 bases; nucleotides not matched to a gene: 7. This CDR3 contains 15 residues. CDR1 ENHRY and CDR2 SYGVKD come from the germline V gene. The CDR3 protein is CAIGYGQGGGNTIYF. For the CDR3, the DNA is TGTGCCATCGGATACGGACAGGGGGGTGGAAACACCATATATTTT.

The V call is TRBV7-9, the J call TRBJ2-3; 7 nucleotides agree with TRBD1. The junction had 6 bases not matched to a gene; V was cut back by 6 bases and J by 0 bases. The CDR3 spans 15 residues. Germline assignment: CDR1 SEHNR and CDR2 FQNEAQ (reference sequence). The CDR3 region is CASSRQGTSTDTQYF. For the CDR3, the DNA is TGTGCCAGCAGTCGACAGGGTACCAGCACAGATACGCAGTATTTT. The whole variable domain, filled in from reference TRBV7-9 and TRBJ2-3, reads DTGVSQNPRHKITKRGQNVTFRCDPISEHNRLYWYRQTLGQGPEFLTYFQNEAQLEKSRLLSDRFSAERPKGSFSTLEIQRTEQGDSAMYLCASSRQGTSTDTQYFGPGTRLTVL.

This rearrangement joins TRBV6-6 to TRBJ2-3; TRBD1 agrees at 10 bases. Losses at the gene ends were 7 bases for V and 5 bases for J; bases not matched to a gene: 9. Germline CDR1 reads MNHNY; CDR2 reads SVGAGI (reference sequence). The CDR3 runs to 15 residues. This CDR3 reads CASTKGQGNVDTQYF. The CDR3 region has the DNA TGTGCCAGCACTAAGGGACAGGGGAACGTAGATACGCAGTATTTT.

V usage is TRBV10-3 and J usage is TRBJ2-7; TRBD2 agrees at 15 bases. Trimming removed 8 bases from V and 0 bases from J; junction bases left unmatched: 5. Germline assignment: CDR1 ENHRY and CDR2 SYGVKD. The CDR3 has 16 amino acids. The CDR3 DNA is TGTGCCATCGGACTAGCGGGGGGGTCGAGCTCCTACGAGCAGTACTTC. Amino acids: CAIGLAGGSSSYEQYF.

The chain joins TRBV10-1 to TRBJ1-2; TRBD1 agrees at 9 bases. Germline-derived CDR1 and CDR2 are WNHNN and SYGVQD (reference sequence). The trim removed 6 bases at V and 2 bases at J, leaving 4 bases unmatched. This CDR3 contains 14 residues. CDR3 bases: TGCGCCAGCAGATGGGGGACAGGGAACTATGGCTACACCTTC. This encodes CASRWGTGNYGYTF.